This T cell receptor beta chain was sequenced in a study of T cell changes during pregnancy in multiple sclerosis. The junction had 4 bases not matched to a gene; V was cut back by 0 bases and J by 2 bases. Germline loops: CDR1 LGHNA, CDR2 YSLEER. This CDR3 is built from 16 residues. Measured with immunoSEQ multiplex PCR; TCRdb has only the in-frame clones, and not every one. The sample holds fewer than 90,000 clones, approximately 94% seen once. The table lists this clone with a count of one. This TCR was sampled from a female donor with multiple sclerosis, enrolled in a pregnancy study. The chain combines TRBV4-3 with TRBJ2-1; 7 nucleotides agree with TRBD2. The sample consisted of peripheral blood, taken in the third trimester of pregnancy. This chain's CDR3 is CASSQDRLAAYNEQFF. For the CDR3, the DNA is TGCGCCAGCAGCCAAGATCGTCTAGCGGCCTACAATGAGCAGTTCTTC.